The T cell receptor (beta chain) under discussion was sequenced for a study of T cell responses to AZD1222 COVID-19 vaccine. Study-wide findings and caveats: At baseline, just 6 or 7 AZD1222 recipients tested seropositive. Donors, mostly white British, included more females; clonal diversity was possibly underestimated.

As for this clone: The antigen is undetermined.

Between the trimmed V and J ends, which lost 4 bases and 5 bases, there was a span of 8 bases. The germline V gene has CDR1 DFQATT and CDR2 SNEGSKA (reference sequence). There are 11 residues in the CDR3. Repertoires were generated with immunoSEQ multiplex PCR, while TCRdb's copy carries only in-frame clones and drops some. The sample consists of tens of thousands of clones, roughly nine tenths of them appearing once. The study pooled second doses at about 4 or about 12 weeks. Sample: peripheral blood, taken 28 days after the second AZD1222 dose. V gene TRBV20-1 combines with J gene TRBJ1-2; a weak D match, TRBD1 (5 bases). The clonotype was recovered from an adult who received the AZD1222 COVID-19 vaccine. CDR3 sequence (DNA): TGCAGTGCTATTGACAGTTATGGCTACACCTTC. This encodes CSAIDSYGYTF.